This T cell receptor (beta chain) was sequenced in a study of T cell responses to AZD1222 COVID-19 vaccine. Findings and limits, study-wide: White British people made up most donors, females outnumbered males, and clonal diversity was possibly underestimated. The reported proportion of spike-specific TCRs targeting unmutated variant regions was nearly half. The span of vaccine-associated CD4 TCRs extended across spike, with dominance at 160-218 and 743-854.

Measured with immunoSEQ multiplex PCR; TCRdb has only the in-frame clones, and not every one. Of roughly 130,000 clones listed, about 90% were seen once; the top ten hold around a sixth. CDR1 is LNHDA, CDR2 SQIVND, per germline (reference sequence). The V and J ends lost 7 bases and 6 bases, in that order; junction bases with no gene match: 9. CDR3 size: 14 residues. About this clone: Its antigen is not known.

This material consisted of peripheral blood, taken on day 0 of MenACWY control vaccination. The V and J genes are TRBV19 and TRBJ1-2; 9 bases map to TRBD1. This TCR derives from an adult in good health. CDR3 DNA: TGTGCCAGTATCAGGACAGGGGATAAGGATGGCTACACCTTC. Protein: CASIRTGDKDGYTF.